The 12 T cell receptor beta chains in this list originate from one sample, sequenced in a study of shared clonotypes between healthy human individuals. Clones were read by immunoSEQ multiplex PCR, and TCRdb kept only the in-frame ones, dropping some. This table has some 660,000 clones, less than 80% appearing once. The sequenced material came from memory CD4+ T cells sorted from blood. Subset noted: CD45RA-negative fraction. The source is a woman aged 25 to 39 in good health.

The sample holds a few counts of this clone. The rearrangement links TRBV15 to TRBJ2-2; possibly TRBD1 for D (5 bases). The CDR3 is 15 residues long. CDR1 is LNHNV and CDR2 is YYDKDF in the germline V gene (reference sequence). V lost 2 bases to trimming and J lost 7 bases, with 14 bases between them. The CDR3 DNA reads as TGTGCCACCAGCAGACAGGGTTTGTCGGGCGGGGAGCTGTTTTTT. Translated: CATSRQGLSGGELFF.

This clone was detected only once. The rearrangement links TRBV6-1 to TRBJ2-5; TRBD2 is a possible D gene (6 bases). The CDR3 totals 12 residues. V dropped 10 bases and J dropped 4 bases, with 13 bases sitting between them. Germline V gene sequence: CDR1 MNHNS, CDR2 SASEGT. CDR3 loop: CATQTSGETQYF. CDR3 nucleotides: TGTGCCACCCAGACTAGTGGAGAGACCCAGTACTTC.

The chain combines TRBV11-2 with TRBJ2-2; D call uncertain. This CDR3 is 13 amino acids long. Germline CDR1 and CDR2: SGHAT and FQNNGV. Deletions cut 5 bases from V and 2 bases from J, with 6 bases between. CDR3 DNA sequence: TGTGCCAGCAGCCCAGAAAACACCGGGGAGCTGTTTTTT. It translates to CASSPENTGELFF.

CDR3 amino acids: CAILRGDEYRGGYTF. The CDR3 DNA follows: TGTGCCATCCTGAGGGGAGACGAATACAGGGGAGGCTACACCTTC. The chain combines TRBV2 with TRBJ1-2; 7 positions match TRBD1. Trimming took 10 bases from V and 8 from J; bases not matched to a gene: 19. CDR3 length equals 15 residues. CDR1 is SNHLY and CDR2 is FYNNEI in the germline V gene.

This clone was seen only a few times. This sequence joins TRBV28 and TRBJ1-1; a possible D gene is TRBD1 (5 bases). CDR3 length: 13 amino acids. Trimming stripped 2 bases from V and 4 bases from J, with 8 bases between. Germline-derived CDR1 and CDR2 are MDHEN and SYDVKM. CDR3 coding DNA: TGTGCCAGCAGTTTAGAAGGGACCACTGAAGCTTTCTTT. This encodes CASSLEGTTEAFF.

This sequence joins TRBV29-1 and TRBJ1-4; 11 positions match TRBD1. After removal of 5 bases from V and 6 bases from J, the junction contained 5 bases not matched to a gene. The CDR3 length is 14 residues. The germline V gene encodes CDR1 SQVTM and CDR2 ANQGSEA. CDR3 in amino acids: CSVQRTGGYEKLFF. CDR3 coding DNA: TGCAGCGTTCAGCGGACAGGGGGCTATGAAAAACTGTTTTTT.

The rearrangement joins TRBV6-6 to TRBJ2-1, with TRBD2 matching over 7 bases. CDR3 length equals 15 residues. Germline V gene lookup returns CDR1 MNHNY and CDR2 SVGAGI (reference sequence). V trimming: 6 bases; J trimming: 4 bases; junction bases outside the gene matches: 9. DNA for the CDR3: TGTGCCAGCAGACCTAAAGCGGGGTTATACAATGAGCAGTTCTTC. Translation gives CASRPKAGLYNEQFF.

The chain has TRBV7-3 and TRBJ1-1; 7 bases agree with TRBD1. With 5 bases clipped from V and 3 bases from J, the junction kept 6 bases outside the gene matches. The CDR3 contains 14 residues. The germline V gene encodes CDR1 SGHTA and CDR2 FQGTGA. The CDR3 loop reads CASSTGTVHTEAFF. For the CDR3, the DNA is TGTGCCAGCAGCACTGGGACAGTTCACACTGAAGCTTTCTTT.

The gene calls are TRBV7-9 and TRBJ1-2; 8 bases are shared with TRBD1. Trimming took 4 bases from V and 2 from J; bases not matched to a gene: 6. Germline assignment: CDR1 SEHNR and CDR2 FQNEAQ (reference sequence). This CDR3 has 15 residues. CDR3 nucleotides: TGTGCCAGCAGCTCGTGGGACAGGACAAACTATGGCTACACCTTC. It yields the protein CASSSWDRTNYGYTF.

The rearrangement links TRBV11-2 to TRBJ2-2; 8 bases agree with TRBD2. V shed 8 bases, J shed 4 bases, and the junction held 6 bases outside the gene matches. The CDR3 loop spans 14 amino acids. Germline assignment: CDR1 SGHAT and CDR2 FQNNGV. The CDR3 sequence is CASRLAGRTGELFF. The CDR3 DNA sequence: TGTGCCAGCCGGCTAGCGGGCCGCACCGGGGAGCTGTTTTTT.

This clone was seen a single time. The chain uses TRBV28 and TRBJ2-1; D could derive from TRBD1 or TRBD2 (5 bases each). Germline V CDR1 and CDR2: MDHEN, SYDVKM. The CDR3 is 15 amino acids. The V gene lost 3 bases and the J gene lost 9 bases, with 18 bases spanning the gap. The CDR3 loop is CASSFYSGGSVEQFF. The CDR3 region has the DNA TGTGCCAGCAGTTTTTACAGTGGGGGTTCGGTTGAGCAGTTCTTC.

The chain recombines TRBV5-5 with TRBJ2-2; TRBD2 aligns across 10 bases. From germline, CDR1 is SGHKS and CDR2 YYEKEE (reference sequence). The CDR3 spans 17 residues. Trimming at V came to 3 bases and at J to 0 bases, leaving 5 bases not matched to a gene. CDR3 coding DNA: TGTGCCAGCAGCTGGACTAGCGGAACTACGAACACCGGGGAGCTGTTTTTT. Amino acid sequence: CASSWTSGTTNTGELFF.